This T cell receptor beta chain stems from a study of shared clonotypes between healthy human individuals. Points on this clone: Its antigen is still unknown.

General study results and limits: Relative to memory subsets, naive subsets generally showed larger estimated richness.

HIV-negative, healthy adults without recent acute infections or vaccinations were the donors. In germline, CDR1 is SNHLY, CDR2 FYNNEI. V lost 6 bases and J lost 6, with 12 bases in between. This CDR3 comprises 12 residues. Each cell subset's genomic DNA was divided evenly among several immunoSEQ plates. Some clones are missing from TCRdb's copy, which holds only in-frame ones; the method was immunoSEQ multiplex PCR. The sample gives around 510,000 clones, around 95% of which show up once; about 0.059% is in the top ten. Sample: naive CD4+ T cells sorted from blood. The subset denotes: CD45RA+ positively selected. This sequence joins TRBV2 and TRBJ2-7; a weak D match, TRBD2 (6 bases). This clonotype originated in a woman aged 25 to 39 in good health. CDR3 sequence reads: CASRRLGAEQYF. The CDR3 DNA follows: TGTGCCAGCAGGAGACTAGGGGCCGAGCAGTACTTC.